Ten or more counts support the clone carrying this T cell receptor beta chain. Its antigen is not identified. This sample was included in a study of T cells in Graves' hyperthyroidism and ophthalmopathy. General study results and limits: The model identified upcoming ophthalmopathy a median around 6 months ahead of onset.

Uncontrolled infection, other autoimmune disease, pregnancy and lactation each barred patients from inclusion. Trimming removed 0 bases from V and 4 bases from J; junction bases left unmatched: 5. The germline V gene has CDR1 LGHDT and CDR2 YNNKEL (reference sequence). The CDR3 loop spans 16 amino acids. RNA transcripts served as the template for amplifying TCR beta CDR3 regions. The HTBI primer set drove a first-round RT-PCR of the TCR CDR3. TCRdb itself ran the multiplex PCR reads through MiXCR, one entry per CDR3 protein. The sample consists of about 570,000 distinct CDR3 sequences, 12% to 15% of them appearing once.

The sequence was obtained from a woman aged 40-49 years with Graves' hyperthyroidism. The sample was blood. The chain is built from TRBV3-1 and TRBJ2-3, with 9 positions matching TRBD2. CDR3 protein: CASSQEVGGRADTQYF. The CDR3 DNA follows: TGTGCCAGCAGCCAAGAAGTCGGCGGGAGGGCAGATACGCAGTATTTT.